The rows below give T cell receptor beta chains drawn from one sample of a study of shared clonotypes between healthy human individuals. The repertoire was sequenced with immunoSEQ multiplex PCR; TCRdb's copy has only in-frame clones and lacks some. The data contain approximately 350,000 clones, around 96% of them seen just once; the ten biggest clones take up 0.32%. The sample comprised memory CD8+ T cells sorted from blood. The receptor source for this set is a man aged 25 to 40 in good health. CDR3s include the opening cysteine and the closing phenylalanine or tryptophan. Each record gives: CDR3 DNA, CDR3 protein, J gene, D gene, V gene. D genes are given only for firm matches.

CDR3nt: TGCGCCAGCAGCTTGGAGTTCGGTGAAAAACTGTTTTTT; CDR3aa: CASSLEFGEKLFF; j_gene: TRBJ1-4; d_gene: NA; v_gene: TRBV5-1
CDR3nt: TGTGCCAGCAGCCTGATGGGGACTAGCGGGACAGTCTACGAGCAGTACTTC; CDR3aa: CASSLMGTSGTVYEQYF; j_gene: TRBJ2-7; d_gene: TRBD2; v_gene: TRBV14
CDR3nt: TGTGCCAGCAAAGAAGGGAGCTACGAGCAGTACTTC; CDR3aa: CASKEGSYEQYF; j_gene: TRBJ2-7; d_gene: NA; v_gene: TRBV2
CDR3nt: TGTGCCAGCAGTTTCGACAGGGCCTATCAGCCCCAGCATTTT; CDR3aa: CASSFDRAYQPQHF; j_gene: TRBJ1-5; d_gene: TRBD1; v_gene: TRBV27
CDR3nt: TGTGCCAGCAGTGAGCGGCAGGGGTTGGCTGAAGCTTTCTTT; CDR3aa: CASSERQGLAEAFF; j_gene: TRBJ1-1; d_gene: NA; v_gene: TRBV2
CDR3nt: TGTGCCAGCAGCTTAGCCCCAGCGGGAGGTGGCACAGATACGCAGTATTTT; CDR3aa: CASSLAPAGGGTDTQYF; j_gene: TRBJ2-3; d_gene: TRBD2; v_gene: TRBV7-2
CDR3nt: TGTGCCAGCAGTTTACGCCTCGACAGCGGTGCTTCCTACGAGCAGTACTTC; CDR3aa: CASSLRLDSGASYEQYF; j_gene: TRBJ2-7; d_gene: NA; v_gene: TRBV28
CDR3nt: TGTGCCAGCTCAGCCACAGATACGCAGTATTTT; CDR3aa: CASSATDTQYF; j_gene: TRBJ2-3; d_gene: NA; v_gene: TRBV18
CDR3nt: TGTGCCAGCAGTAGGAGTGGGAACACTGAAGCTTTCTTT; CDR3aa: CASSRSGNTEAFF; j_gene: TRBJ1-1; d_gene: NA; v_gene: TRBV6-6
CDR3nt: TGTGCCACAACAACGCGGGCGGGCCTTGGGCCCCAGCATTTT; CDR3aa: CATTTRAGLGPQHF; j_gene: TRBJ1-5; d_gene: NA; v_gene: TRBV15
CDR3nt: TGTGCCAGCAGATCGTTGCCGGGCGGGGCCGGGGAGCTGTTTTTT; CDR3aa: CASRSLPGGAGELFF; j_gene: TRBJ2-2; d_gene: NA; v_gene: TRBV6-1
CDR3nt: TGTGCCAGCAGTTTCCAAGGAGGAGCTTTCTTT; CDR3aa: CASSFQGGAFF; j_gene: TRBJ1-1; d_gene: NA; v_gene: TRBV28
CDR3nt: TGTGCCAGCTCACTAGTCGAAAACATTCAGTACTTC; CDR3aa: CASSLVENIQYF; j_gene: TRBJ2-4; d_gene: NA; v_gene: TRBV18
CDR3nt: TGCAGCGTTAGGACGGGGAACACTGAAGCTTTCTTT; CDR3aa: CSVRTGNTEAFF; j_gene: TRBJ1-1; d_gene: NA; v_gene: TRBV29-1
CDR3nt: TGTGCCAGCAGCTTACTAGCGGGAGCTCCAGATACGCAGTATTTT; CDR3aa: CASSLLAGAPDTQYF; j_gene: TRBJ2-3; d_gene: TRBD2; v_gene: TRBV5-4
CDR3nt: TGCGCCAGCAGCTTGGGGGCTAATGAAAAACTGTTTTTT; CDR3aa: CASSLGANEKLFF; j_gene: TRBJ1-4; d_gene: NA; v_gene: TRBV5-1
CDR3nt: TGTGCCTGGACTGGACCCCTAAAGACAGGGGGCTACGAGCAGTACTTC; CDR3aa: CAWTGPLKTGGYEQYF; j_gene: TRBJ2-7; d_gene: TRBD1; v_gene: TRBV30